This is a list of T cell receptor beta chains from one sample in a study of shared T cell receptors in the human thymus. Assay used: immunoSEQ multiplex PCR; TCRdb lists only in-frame clones, some missing. The sample lists over 650,000 clones; over 75% were seen once. Another study also made use of these data, one on human thymus T cells.

Sample: thymocytes. The origin of the receptors is a boy younger than two with a congenital heart defect. The CDR3 runs from the conserved cysteine through the conserved F or W. The order of the fields is CDR3 length, V gene, J gene, CDR3 protein.

>15|TRBV28|TRBJ1-4
CASSLGTGRDEKLFF
>13|TRBV2|TRBJ1-2
CASRAGGGYGYTF
>13|TRBV5-1|TRBJ2-7
CASSFKSPYEQYF
>16|TRBV7-6|TRBJ2-7
CASSLVSARGSYEQYF
>17|TRBV27|TRBJ2-2
CASSLLSRSGQVGELFF
>20|TRBV6-1|TRBJ1-5
CASSESGYDRGCCSNQPQHF
>15|TRBV18|TRBJ2-7
CASSPPSRTVYEQYF
>18|TRBV4-1|TRBJ2-2
CASSQDSGLAMNTGELFF
>16|TRBV12-1|TRBJ2-7
CASSLVDSQYRYEQYF
>13|TRBV6-5|TRBJ1-1
CASIGQEKAEAFF
>16|TRBV5-1|TRBJ2-7
CASSLGGGSPSYEQYF
>17|TRBV9|TRBJ2-3
CASSPLEASADTDTQYF
>16|TRBV7-9|TRBJ2-7
CASSVILGYGSDEQYF
>17|TRBV4-1|TRBJ2-5
CASSQGIAGDSQETQYF
>14|TRBV4-1|TRBJ2-7
CASSHTPSVYEQYF
>14|TRBV5-4|TRBJ2-5
CASSAGTGRETQYF
>16|TRBV6-4|TRBJ1-2
CASSDSHSGVINGYTF
>16|TRBV28|TRBJ2-3
CASSLITGGRTDTQYF
>15|TRBV4-1|TRBJ1-4
CASSQGRGTNEKLFF
>11|TRBV20-1|TRBJ2-3
CSAVLPDTQYF
>16|TRBV4-1|TRBJ2-3
CASSHGSGGVTDTQYF
>17|TRBV27|TRBJ2-1
CASSLEGDSGIYNEQFF
>13|TRBV30|TRBJ2-2
CAWGTDRPGELFF
>14|TRBV12-5|TRBJ1-2
CASGFSTEHYGYTF
>17|TRBV28|TRBJ1-5
CASSLPRTGWGNQPQHF
>16|TRBV27|TRBJ2-3
CASRKLAGEATDTQYF
>13|TRBV6-5|TRBJ2-5
CASSNSGEETQYF
>15|TRBV18|TRBJ1-3
CASSPPGASGNTIYF
>14|TRBV28|TRBJ2-1
CASNPQRGRNEQFF
>15|TRBV4-1|TRBJ2-6
CASSPRQTGANVLTF
>15|TRBV5-4|TRBJ2-1
CASSSLAGLNNEQFF
>15|TRBV2|TRBJ2-1
CASSEVGTGGSEQFF
>11|TRBV30|TRBJ2-5
CAWSVLEEQYF
>15|TRBV2|TRBJ2-1
CASSVERETHNEQFF
>15|TRBV7-2|TRBJ2-5
CASSCGLAGQESQYF
>16|TRBV18|TRBJ2-1
CASSPTRQSSYNEQFF
>22|TRBV4-2|TRBJ2-4
CASSPHANLRDSGALAKNIQYF
>14|TRBV5-6|TRBJ1-3
CASSLLPSGNTIYF
>16|TRBV5-6|TRBJ1-1
CASSLARIQGYTEAFF
>14|TRBV4-3|TRBJ2-3
CASSKSGSTDTQYF
>13|TRBV4-3|TRBJ1-1
CASSQDTRGMAFF